The 27 T cell receptor beta chains given below trace back to one sample, sequenced in a study of T cell responses to AZD1222 COVID-19 vaccine. Method: immunoSEQ multiplex PCR; TCRdb's copy keeps in-frame clones and lacks some. In the table there are 150,000 to 200,000 clones, less than 95% of which are singletons. Sequencing was performed on peripheral blood, taken on day 0 of AZD1222 vaccination. These receptor sequences come from an adult in good health.

V usage is TRBV19 and J usage is TRBJ2-5; a possible D gene is TRBD1 (5 bases). The CDR3 totals 13 residues. In germline, CDR1 is LNHDA, CDR2 SQIVND (reference sequence). The germline V and J ends were trimmed by 4 bases and 5 bases, with 11 bases remaining between them. This chain's CDR3 is CASSTGSRETQYF. The CDR3 DNA follows: TGTGCCAGTAGTACAGGGTCCAGGGAGACCCAGTACTTC.

The J gene is TRBJ1-2, the V gene TRBV30; no clear D gene. V was shortened by 4 bases and J by 0 bases, with 9 bases between the two germline ends. Germline V gene sequence: CDR1 GTSNPN, CDR2 SVGIG (reference sequence). CDR3 length equals 13 residues. Written as DNA, the CDR3 is TGTGCCTGGACGCGGCAAGCTAACTATGGCTACACCTTC. Amino acids: CAWTRQANYGYTF.

V gene TRBV7-9 combines with J gene TRBJ1-3; 8 nucleotides match TRBD1. V shed 1 base, J shed 4 bases, and the junction held 6 bases outside the gene matches. CDR1 is SEHNR, CDR2 FQNEAQ, per germline (reference sequence). CDR3 length: 16 amino acids. The CDR3 region is CASSLEDRVRGNTIYF. CDR3 in DNA: TGTGCCAGCAGCTTAGAGGACAGGGTCCGGGGAAACACCATATATTTT.

This chain joins TRBV3-1 (or the pseudogene TRBV3-2) and TRBJ1-2; no clear D gene. Germline values: CDR1 LGHDT, CDR2 YNNKEL (reference sequence). CDR3 length equals 13 residues. V lost 0 bases and J 4 bases, leaving 6 bases between the germline ends. In nucleotides, the CDR3 is TGTGCCAGCAGCCAAGACAGAACCTATGGCTACACCTTC. It encodes CASSQDRTYGYTF.

The chain has TRBV27 and TRBJ1-6; 7 bases agree with TRBD1. The V gene end was trimmed by 4 bases and the J gene end by 7 bases; junction bases not matched to a gene: 4. Germline V gene sequence: CDR1 MNHEY, CDR2 SMNVEV (reference sequence). The CDR3 sequence is 14 residues long. As DNA, the CDR3 is TGTGCCAGCAGTTCTGGGACAGCCAATTCACCCCTCCACTTT. It is translated as CASSSGTANSPLHF.

The V call is TRBV7-9, the J call TRBJ2-2; possibly TRBD2 for D (5 bases). The germline V gene encodes CDR1 SEHNR and CDR2 FQNEAQ (reference sequence). Trimming pared 5 bases from V and 4 bases from J, leaving 14 bases between. The CDR3 runs to 15 residues. CDR3 coding DNA: TGTGCCAGCAGCCCAGAGGGCCTGGGCACCGGGGAGCTGTTTTTT. Its protein product is CASSPEGLGTGELFF. The whole variable domain, remainder taken from reference TRBV7-9 and TRBJ2-2, is DTGVSQNPRHKITKRGQNVTFRCDPISEHNRLYWYRQTLGQGPEFLTYFQNEAQLEKSRLLSDRFSAERPKGSFSTLEIQRTEQGDSAMYLCASSPEGLGTGELFFGEGSRLTVL.

This chain uses TRBV19 with TRBJ1-2, with a weak D call TRBD1 (6 bases). CDR3 length: 17 amino acids. Germline CDR1 and CDR2: LNHDA and SQIVND (reference sequence). Deletions cut 9 bases from V and 0 bases from J, with 23 bases between. The CDR3 nucleotides are TGTGCCAGCCGGGACATCTCATTATTCGGGGCTAACTATGGCTACACCTTC. As protein: CASRDISLFGANYGYTF.

The rearrangement joins TRBV6-5 to TRBJ1-2; 7 bases align to TRBD1. In germline, CDR1 is MNHEY, CDR2 SVGAGI. This CDR3 spans 14 amino acids. V lost 6 bases and J lost 4; bases outside the gene matches: 8. The CDR3 coding sequence is TGTGCCAGCAGATCCGGGGGGGACAGCTATGGCTACACCTTC. It is translated as CASRSGGDSYGYTF.

The gene calls are TRBV12-1 and TRBJ2-2; no DNA check was done on the table's D call, TRBD1. TRBV12-1 is termed a pseudogene. The CDR3 spans 18 residues. This CDR3 is CASSFSLLGRANTGELFF. CDR3 nucleotide sequence: TGTGCCAGCAGCTTCTCCCTTCTGGGCAGGGCGAACACCGGGGAGCTGTTTTTT.

The chain uses TRBV11-2 and TRBJ2-7; a possible D gene is TRBD1 (5 bases). V was clipped by 11 bases and J by 11 bases, with 13 bases between them. Germline CDR1 SGHAT, CDR2 FQNNGV. This CDR3 is built from 9 residues. The CDR3 region is CAGQGSKYF. CDR3 DNA: TGTGCCGGGCAGGGCAGTAAGTACTTC.

The rearrangement uses TRBV5-1 and TRBJ2-1; 7 bases line up with TRBD1. With V trimmed by 4 bases and J by 4 bases, 8 bases remained unmatched. The CDR3 totals 15 residues. Germline V gene data show CDR1 as SGHRS and CDR2 as YFSETQ. The CDR3 loop is CASSLEGQPYNEQFF. CDR3 DNA: TGCGCCAGCAGCCTAGAGGGACAGCCGTACAATGAGCAGTTCTTC.

This rearrangement joins TRBV2 to TRBJ1-4; weak D call: TRBD1 (5 bases). Deletions cut 4 bases from V and 4 bases from J, with 7 bases between. The CDR3 is made up of 13 amino acids. From germline, CDR1 is SNHLY and CDR2 FYNNEI. The CDR3 loop is CASSATVNEKLFF. In DNA, the CDR3 is TGTGCCAGCAGTGCGACAGTTAATGAAAAACTGTTTTTT.

The chain combines TRBV7-6 with TRBJ2-1, with 7 bases aligning to TRBD2. Germline lookup yields CDR1 SGHVS and CDR2 FNYEAQ. The CDR3 consists of 17 residues. J lost 5 bases, V lost 0 bases, and 10 bases had no gene match. CDR3 sequence: CASSLALPGGGNNEQFF. CDR3 DNA sequence: TGTGCCAGCAGCTTAGCCCTCCCGGGCGGGGGTAACAATGAGCAGTTCTTC.

The V call is TRBV7-9, the J call TRBJ1-1; D might be TRBD1 (5 bases). V dropped 1 base and J dropped 0 bases, with 9 bases sitting between them. Germline V gene data show CDR1 as SEHNR and CDR2 as FQNEAQ (reference sequence). The CDR3 contains 15 residues. Here the CDR3 reads CASSLGSGMNTEAFF. CDR3 bases: TGTGCCAGCAGCTTAGGATCAGGGATGAACACTGAAGCTTTCTTT.

With regard to this clone: The sample carries other DNA sequences with the same CDR3. The J gene is TRBJ2-1, the V gene TRBV9; 7 nucleotides line up with TRBD2. V trimming: 0 bases; J trimming: 0 bases; junction bases outside the gene matches: 3. The germline gives CDR1 SGDLS, CDR2 YYNGEE. The CDR3 sequence is 16 residues long. As DNA, the CDR3 is TGTGCCAGCAGCGTAGCTGGCGGGAGCTCCTACAATGAGCAGTTCTTC. It codes for CASSVAGGSSYNEQFF.

CDR3 loop: CASSAGLAGGAYEQYF. The CDR3 DNA is TGTGCCAGCAGCGCGGGACTAGCGGGAGGGGCCTACGAGCAGTACTTC. The chain combines TRBV5-4 with TRBJ2-7, with 16 bases aligning to TRBD2. The CDR3 sequence is 16 residues long. Trimming cost V 4 bases and J 2 bases; bases outside gene matches: 3. CDR1 and CDR2 (germline): SGHNT, YYREEE (reference sequence).

This chain links TRBV2 with TRBJ2-2; no clear D gene. Germline V lookup: CDR1 SNHLY, CDR2 FYNNEI. The CDR3 extends over 15 amino acids. The V end was cut by 2 bases, the J end by 0 bases, with 7 bases between. The CDR3 protein is CASSERETNTGELFF. As DNA, the CDR3 is TGTGCCAGCAGTGAACGAGAGACGAACACCGGGGAGCTGTTTTTT.

With respect to this clone: The identical CDR3 is also encoded by other nucleotide sequences in the sample. This chain connects TRBV3-1 (or the pseudogene TRBV3-2) to TRBJ1-1; D is ambiguous. Between the trimmed V and J ends, which lost 4 bases and 1 base, there was a span of 7 bases. The CDR3 runs to 13 residues. CDR1 is LGHDT, CDR2 YNNKEL, per germline (reference sequence). The CDR3 bases are TGTGCCAGCAGCCTTACAGCGAACACTGAAGCTTTCTTT. Encoded protein: CASSLTANTEAFF.

This chain uses TRBV28 with TRBJ1-6, with unresolved D. In germline, CDR1 is MDHEN, CDR2 SYDVKM. Trimming pared 6 bases from V and 15 bases from J, leaving 9 bases between. The CDR3 contains 10 residues. DNA of the CDR3: TGTGCCAGCAGGGTGTCGCTCCTCCACTTT. The encoded protein is CASRVSLLHF.

J is TRBJ1-1 and V is TRBV7-2, with D perhaps TRBD1 (6 bases). CDR1 is SGHTA and CDR2 is FQGNSA in the germline V gene. The V end lost 1 base, the J end lost 5 bases, and 14 bases lay between the germline ends. This CDR3 has 15 residues. CDR3 coding DNA: TGTGCCAGCAGCTTAGTGCGGGGGGGGGCTACTGAAGCTTTCTTT. Translating gives CASSLVRGGATEAFF.

This clone was seen only once. V usage is TRBV7-9 and J usage is TRBJ2-6, with D uncertain. The CDR3 covers 18 residues. Trimming took off 1 base at V and 0 bases at J, with 13 bases between the two ends. Per germline, CDR1 SEHNR and CDR2 FQNEAQ (reference sequence). The CDR3 DNA reads TGTGCCAGCAGCTTAGAGGTACTATTTAGCTCTGGGGCCAACGTCCTGACTTTC. Protein sequence: CASSLEVLFSSGANVLTF.

This chain connects TRBV28 to TRBJ1-4; tentatively, D is TRBD1 (6 bases). The CDR3 is 15 residues long. V was pared by 6 bases and J by 2 bases, with 13 bases between. The germline gives CDR1 MDHEN, CDR2 SYDVKM. The CDR3 spells CASSSQGATNEKLFF. The DNA of the CDR3 is TGTGCCAGCAGCTCACAGGGCGCGACTAATGAAAAACTGTTTTTT. The whole variable domain, filled in from reference TRBV28 and TRBJ1-4, reads DVKVTQSSRYLVKRTGEKVFLECVQDMDHENMFWYRQDPGLGLRLIYFSYDVKMKEKGDIPEGYSVSREKKERFSLILESASTNQTSMYLCASSSQGATNEKLFFGSGTQLSVL.

Here the CDR3 DNA reads TGTGCCTGGAGTGACATCCAGGGGGTCGGCAATCAGCCCCAGCATTTT. It translates to CAWSDIQGVGNQPQHF. J is TRBJ1-5 and V is TRBV30, with 7 bases aligning to TRBD1. CDR1 is GTSNPN, CDR2 SVGIG, per germline (reference sequence). There are 16 residues in the CDR3. With 1 base clipped from V and 2 bases from J, the junction kept 8 bases outside the gene matches.

The V gene is TRBV24-1, the J gene TRBJ1-5; D gene ambiguous. Germline CDR1 and CDR2: KGHDR and SFDVKD. V was cut by 7 bases and J by 0 bases, with 12 bases left in between. The CDR3 has 15 amino acids. CDR3 residues: CATSVGRSSNQPQHF. CDR3 nucleotide sequence: TGTGCCACCAGCGTGGGGAGGTCTAGCAATCAGCCCCAGCATTTT.

The chain couples TRBV18 to TRBJ2-1; 7 bases line up with TRBD1. The CDR3 spans 14 residues. V shed 3 bases, J shed 7 bases, and the junction held 6 bases outside the gene matches. CDR1 is KGHSH, CDR2 LQKENI, per germline. CDR3 region: CASSPVQGKNEQFF. The CDR3 DNA sequence: TGTGCCAGCTCACCGGTACAGGGGAAGAATGAGCAGTTCTTC.

This rearrangement joins TRBV9 to TRBJ2-3; TRBD1 matches at 10 bases. Germline V gives CDR1 SGDLS, CDR2 YYNGEE. The V and J ends lost 3 bases and 5 bases, in that order; junction bases with no gene match: 6. The CDR3 contains 15 residues. The CDR3 region is CASSARQGARDTQYF. As DNA, the CDR3 is TGTGCCAGCAGCGCCAGACAGGGGGCGAGAGATACGCAGTATTTT.

V usage is TRBV15 and J usage is TRBJ1-4; D unclear. Deletions cut 0 bases from V and 5 bases from J, with 10 bases between. The germline V gene has CDR1 LNHNV and CDR2 YYDKDF (reference sequence). The CDR3 runs 15 residues. Here the CDR3 reads CATSRDLQTNEKLFF. DNA of the CDR3: TGTGCCACCAGCAGAGATCTCCAGACGAATGAAAAACTGTTTTTT.